Listed here are 7 T cell receptor beta chains from one sample, sequenced in a study of T cells in localized non-small cell lung cancer. Repertoires were generated with immunoSEQ multiplex PCR, while TCRdb's copy carries only in-frame clones and drops some. The sample holds 23,000 or so clones, 65% to 85% seen once. The source material was PBMCs, sampled before any cancer treatment. The receptor set was obtained from a man aged 40-75 years with stage II lung adenocarcinoma.

This chain connects TRBV15 to TRBJ2-5, with 14 bases fitting TRBD2. Per the germline V gene, CDR1 is LNHNV and CDR2 is YYDKDF (reference sequence). The length of the CDR3 is 16 residues. The V and J ends lost 9 bases and 2 bases, in that order; junction bases with no gene match: 8. As DNA, the CDR3 is TGTGCCACAGTATCAGGACTAGCGGGAGGACAAGAGACCCAGTACTTC. Protein product: CATVSGLAGGQETQYF.

The chain joins TRBV19 to TRBJ1-3; D uncertain. Trimming cost V 5 bases and J 2 bases, with 13 bases left between them. The CDR3 is 15 amino acids. Germline lookup yields CDR1 LNHDA and CDR2 SQIVND (reference sequence). DNA for the CDR3: TGTGCCAGTAGTGGTCATTCCGGGCCTGGAAACACCATATATTTT. As protein: CASSGHSGPGNTIYF.

The J gene is TRBJ1-2, the V gene TRBV9; D is uncertain. The ends were cut back, 4 bases at V and 8 bases at J, with 15 bases in the middle. The germline CDR1 and CDR2 sequences are SGDLS and YYNGEE. The CDR3 has 13 amino acids. The CDR3 DNA follows: TGTGCCAGCAGCCCAGCTTTGACCCCGGGCTACACCTTC. This translates into CASSPALTPGYTF.

The V call is TRBV11-1, the J call TRBJ2-1, with TRBD2 matching over 11 bases. The J segment lost 9 bases and the V segment lost 8 bases, leaving 9 bases of the junction unmatched. CDR1 is SGHAT, CDR2 FQDESV, per germline (reference sequence). This CDR3 contains 14 residues. The DNA for the CDR3 is TGTGCCAGCCGCCGACTAGCGGGGATCGGTGAGCAGTTCTTC. It yields the protein CASRRLAGIGEQFF.

The V gene is TRBV7-9, the J gene TRBJ1-2; no clear D gene. V lost 1 base and J lost 8, with 11 bases in between. Germline V CDR1 and CDR2: SEHNR, FQNEAQ (reference sequence). This CDR3 is built from 13 residues. The CDR3 nucleotides are TGTGCCAGCAGCTTAGGGTCCGGGAGGGGCTACACCTTC. This gives the protein CASSLGSGRGYTF. Filled out from reference TRBV7-9 and TRBJ1-2, the complete variable domain reads DTGVSQNPRHKITKRGQNVTFRCDPISEHNRLYWYRQTLGQGPEFLTYFQNEAQLEKSRLLSDRFSAERPKGSFSTLEIQRTEQGDSAMYLCASSLGSGRGYTFGSGTRLTVV.

The J gene is TRBJ1-5, the V gene TRBV10-2, with D maybe TRBD1 (5 bases). The CDR3 extends over 15 amino acids. Germline CDR1 is WSHSY and CDR2 is SAAADI. Trimming took 2 bases from V and 4 from J, leaving 12 bases between them. The CDR3 reads CASSEGTRLNQPQHF. The CDR3 DNA reads TGCGCCAGCAGTGAGGGGACCCGCCTAAATCAGCCCCAGCATTTT.

Concerning this clone itself: Other DNA sequences in this specimen translate into the identical CDR3. The gene calls are TRBV9 and TRBJ1-1; maybe TRBD1 (5 bases). Looked up from germline, CDR1 is SGDLS and CDR2 is YYNGEE. Trimming left V 0 bases short and J 0 bases short, with 6 bases between. The CDR3 totals 14 residues. The CDR3 DNA reads TGTGCCAGCAGCGTAGGGGGCATGAACACTGAAGCTTTCTTT. As protein: CASSVGGMNTEAFF.